The 9 T cell receptor beta chains reported below all come from one sample, sequenced in a study of blood T cell repertoires in COVID-19. TCRdb's copy holds only in-frame clones and misses some; the assay was immunoSEQ multiplex PCR. The top ten hold approximately 2.4% of the sample, which has about 170,000 clones, about 80% seen once. Sequencing was performed on peripheral blood. The source of these receptors is a human donor with acute or convalescent COVID-19. The donor label of this sample is uncertain.

This sequence joins TRBV12-5 and TRBJ1-2; no clear D gene. From germline, CDR1 is LGHNT and CDR2 FRNRAP. The CDR3 runs 15 residues. V was shortened by 4 bases and J by 0 bases, with 12 bases between the two germline ends. CDR3 sequence: CASGSEERANYGYTF. CDR3 bases: TGTGCTAGTGGTTCTGAGGAGAGGGCTAACTATGGCTACACCTTC.

In regard to this clone: Other DNA sequences in this sample translate to the same CDR3. This rearrangement joins TRBV11-2 to TRBJ2-3; tentatively, D is TRBD1 (6 bases). Trimming removed 1 base from V and 2 bases from J, with 7 bases in between. The germline V gene encodes CDR1 SGHAT and CDR2 FQNNGV. The length of the CDR3 is 14 residues. The CDR3: CASSLGGPTDTQYF. CDR3 in DNA: TGTGCCAGCAGCTTAGGGGGGCCCACAGATACGCAGTATTTT.

V gene TRBV7-9 combines with J gene TRBJ2-2; perhaps TRBD2 as D (6 bases). Germline CDR1 is SEHNR and CDR2 is FQNEAQ (reference sequence). With 1 base removed from V and 0 bases from J, the gap between germline ends came to 12 bases. The CDR3 loop spans 17 amino acids. CDR3 region: CASSLVGGIANTGELFF. The CDR3 DNA sequence: TGTGCCAGCAGCTTAGTCGGAGGGATTGCGAACACCGGGGAGCTGTTTTTT.

V gene TRBV5-1 combines with J gene TRBJ2-7; 8 nucleotides line up with TRBD1. This CDR3 comprises 16 residues. V shed 4 bases and J 5 bases; nucleotides not matched to a gene: 14. Germline V gives CDR1 SGHRS, CDR2 YFSETQ. The CDR3 DNA is TGCGCCAGCAGCAAACCGACAGGGGTGGAATTCAACGAGCAGTACTTC. It translates to CASSKPTGVEFNEQYF. The whole variable domain, remainder taken from reference TRBV5-1 and TRBJ2-7, is KAGVTQTPRYLIKTRGQQVTLSCSPISGHRSVSWYQQTPGQGLQFLFEYFSETQRNKGNFPGRFSGRQFSNSRSEMNVSTLELGDSALYLCASSKPTGVEFNEQYFGPGTRLTVT.

The chain combines TRBV27 with TRBJ1-5; 9 bases line up with TRBD1. The CDR3 is 16 amino acids. Germline trimming cut 6 bases from V and 9 bases from J; bases unmatched to any gene: 15. Germline V gene data show CDR1 as MNHEY and CDR2 as SMNVEV (reference sequence). The CDR3 region is CASSSGTGFSSGPQHF. The CDR3, as DNA: TGTGCCAGCAGCTCCGGGACAGGGTTTTCATCGGGGCCCCAGCATTTT.

This clone was counted a few times. V gene TRBV2 combines with J gene TRBJ2-3, with 9 bases lining up with TRBD1. Germline V CDR1 and CDR2: SNHLY, FYNNEI. The V segment lost 7 bases and the J segment 4 bases; nucleotides outside the gene matches: 12. The CDR3 extends over 16 amino acids. The CDR3 DNA sequence: TGTGCCAGCAAAATGACCGGGACAGGGAAGCCAGATACGCAGTATTTT. It translates to CASKMTGTGKPDTQYF.

This chain links TRBV30 with TRBJ2-5; D perhaps matches TRBD1 (5 bases). The CDR3 totals 13 residues. V was shortened by 5 bases and J by 1 base, with 11 bases between the two germline ends. Germline-derived CDR1 and CDR2 are GTSNPN and SVGIG (reference sequence). This CDR3 reads CAWGSTVQETQYF. The CDR3 DNA reads as TGTGCCTGGGGATCGACAGTCCAAGAGACCCAGTACTTC. Filled out from reference TRBV30 and TRBJ2-5, the complete variable domain reads SQTIHQWPATLVQPVGSPLSLECTVEGTSNPNLYWYRQAAGRGLQLLFYSVGIGQISSEVPQNLSASRPQDRQFILSSKKLLLSDSGFYLCAWGSTVQETQYFGPGTRLLVL.

The chain combines TRBV15 with TRBJ2-1; maybe TRBD2 (6 bases). The CDR3 is 17 amino acids. CDR1 LNHNV and CDR2 YYDKDF come from the germline V gene (reference sequence). V dropped 4 bases and J dropped 5 bases, with 21 bases sitting between them. The CDR3 loop reads CATSTPVGRGVNNEQFF. CDR3 sequence (DNA): TGTGCCACCAGCACGCCGGTTGGGCGGGGAGTTAACAATGAGCAGTTCTTC.

The chain recombines TRBV19 with TRBJ1-1; 9 positions match TRBD1. Germline CDR1 LNHDA, CDR2 SQIVND (reference sequence). This CDR3 has 18 residues. J lost 0 bases, V lost 6 bases, and 14 bases had no gene match. CDR3 sequence (DNA): TGTGCCAGTAGGATGGACCTAACGGGACAGGGTATGAACACTGAAGCTTTCTTT. Translation: CASRMDLTGQGMNTEAFF. Full variable domain (remainder filled in from reference TRBV19 and TRBJ1-1): DGGITQSPKYLFRKEGQNVTLSCEQNLNHDAMYWYRQDPGQGLRLIYYSQIVNDFQKGDIAEGYSVSREKKESFPLTVTSAQKNPTAFYLCASRMDLTGQGMNTEAFFGQGTRLTVV.